The clone carrying this T cell receptor beta chain was seen more than once but under ten times. Its target is not known. This sample was included in a study of T cell repertoires in cytomegalovirus infection. Study as a whole: CMV infection together with matching HLA type was indicated by public TCR beta signatures.

Overall study findings and caveats: Summed frequency of public TCR beta families distinguished CMV carriers with the relevant HLA. The ex vivo response showed dominance by HLA-C-restricted CMV-specific TCR beta clonotypes.

CDR1 is MNHEY and CDR2 is SVGEGT in the germline V gene. This CDR3 region has 12 residues. V dropped 4 bases and J dropped 5 bases, with 8 bases sitting between them. MiXCR was run by TCRdb on the reads, yielding one entry per CDR3 protein. The sample lists about 71,000 distinct CDR3 sequences; around 20% were seen once. V is TRBV6-2 or TRBV6-3 and J is TRBJ2-5; no reliable D call. Material: CD8+ T cells from cultured PBMCs, obtained from culture after CMV antigen stimulation. This receptor was identified in a human donor in good health (CMV status not recorded). Some clones in this sample may be carry-over from other donors' samples. The CDR3 coding sequence is TGTGCCAGCAGTTCCCCTTCGGAGACCCAGTACTTC. It yields the protein CASSSPSETQYF.